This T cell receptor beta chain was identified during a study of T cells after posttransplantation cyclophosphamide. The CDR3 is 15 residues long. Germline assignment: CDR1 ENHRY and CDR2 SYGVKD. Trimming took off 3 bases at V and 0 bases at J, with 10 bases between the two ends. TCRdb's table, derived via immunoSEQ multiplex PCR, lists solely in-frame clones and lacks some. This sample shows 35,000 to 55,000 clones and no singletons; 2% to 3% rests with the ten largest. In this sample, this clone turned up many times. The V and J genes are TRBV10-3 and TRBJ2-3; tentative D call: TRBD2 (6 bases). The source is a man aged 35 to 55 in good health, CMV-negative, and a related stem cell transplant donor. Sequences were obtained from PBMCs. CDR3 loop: CAISEGGVSTDTQYF. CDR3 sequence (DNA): TGTGCCATCAGTGAAGGAGGGGTCAGCACAGATACGCAGTATTTT.